This TCR beta chain is from a study of T-cell memory formation after mild COVID-19. The wider study: Across donors, TCR clusters were largely donor specific.

In germline, CDR1 is MGHRA, CDR2 YSYEKL. V was shortened by 4 bases and J by 5 bases, with 24 bases between the two germline ends. CDR3 size: 18 residues. TCRdb ran MiXCR on the 5' RACE reads and lists one entry per CDR3 protein. The repertoire holds about 290,000 distinct CDR3 sequences, 15% seen once, with 22% in the top ten. Note on this clonotype: The target antigen is unknown.

Study conclusions and caveats: Cross-reactive memory seemingly joined, as some responding clones were found in pre-infection memory. Researchers could not confirm that second-wave clones peaking on day 37 targeted SARS-CoV-2. CD4/CD8 balance held among clones contracting day 15 to 85, and later expanders leaned CD4+.

The sample taken for sequencing was PBMCs or a T cell subset sorted from them (not recorded which). V is TRBV4-1 and J is TRBJ2-1; D may be TRBD2 (7 bases). The sequence derives from a man younger than 35 who had mild COVID-19 (a few samples of this study predate the infection). Cell type and time point are not known. The CDR3 DNA follows: TGCGCCAGCAGCCTCGGGAGAGGGGGGGTGCGACAGGACAATGAGCAGTTCTTC. It specifies CASSLGRGGVRQDNEQFF.